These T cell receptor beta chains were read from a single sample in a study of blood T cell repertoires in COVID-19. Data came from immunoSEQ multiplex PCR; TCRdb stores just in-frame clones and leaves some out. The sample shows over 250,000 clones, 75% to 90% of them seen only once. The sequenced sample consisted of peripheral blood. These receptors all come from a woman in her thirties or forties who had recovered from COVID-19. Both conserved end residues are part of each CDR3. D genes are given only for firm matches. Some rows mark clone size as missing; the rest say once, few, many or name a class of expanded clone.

TGTGCCAGCAGCGTAGCTACTACGCGGGACTATAATTCACCCCTCCACTTT | CASSVATTRDYNSPLHF | TRBV9 | . | TRBJ1-6 | few
TGTGCCAGCAGCTTACAGGGAAGGTCTGGCTACACCTTC | CASSLQGRSGYTF | TRBV7-9 | . | TRBJ1-2 | .
TGCGCCAGCAGCCAAGATCCCGAGAGCGGGGGGCGCACCGGGGAGCTGTTTTTT | CASSQDPESGGRTGELFF | TRBV4-3 | TRBD2 | TRBJ2-2 | .
TGTGCCAGCTCACCAGTCGGACTAGCGGGGGACACCGGGGAGCTGTTTTTT | CASSPVGLAGDTGELFF | TRBV18 | TRBD2 | TRBJ2-2 | .
TGTGCCAGCAGCGTCTCGCACGGGGCTGAAGCTTTCTTT | CASSVSHGAEAFF | TRBV7-3 | . | TRBJ1-1 | .
TGTGCCAGCAGCCTTCGCCGGGCAGGGGTGGTGAACACTGAAGCTTTCTTT | CASSLRRAGVVNTEAFF | TRBV7-2 | . | TRBJ1-1 | .
TGTGCCACCAGTGACGGCTACGAGCAGTACTTC | CATSDGYEQYF | TRBV24-1 | . | TRBJ2-7 | .
TGTGCCAGCAGTTACGTTCAGGGGTTTGCTGAAGCTTTCTTT | CASSYVQGFAEAFF | TRBV6-6 | . | TRBJ1-1 | .
TGCGCCAGCAGCTTGAGCGGGGTTTCAGTTGGAAACACCATATATTTT | CASSLSGVSVGNTIYF | TRBV5-1 | . | TRBJ1-3 | .
TGTGCCAGCAGCCAAGATCGTGGGGCAGGGGGAGAAAAACTGTTTTTT | CASSQDRGAGGEKLFF | TRBV4-2 | TRBD1 | TRBJ1-4 | .
TGTGCCACCAGCAGAGACCCAGTAAATCAAGAGACCCAGTACTTC | CATSRDPVNQETQYF | TRBV15 | . | TRBJ2-5 | .
TGCGCCAGCAGCCTAGCCTCGACAGGATTCTATGGCTACACCTTC | CASSLASTGFYGYTF | TRBV4-3 | . | TRBJ1-2 | .
TGTGCCAGCAGCCCCGGACTATCCTACAATGAGCAGTTCTTC | CASSPGLSYNEQFF | TRBV14 | . | TRBJ2-1 | .
TGTGCCAGCAGCGTAGACGGCGGGGGGGCCGGGGAGCTGTTTTTT | CASSVDGGGAGELFF | TRBV9 | TRBD2 | TRBJ2-2 | .
TGTGCCAGCAGCTCCCCGACTAGCGGGGGTTACACCGGGGAGCTGTTTTTT | CASSSPTSGGYTGELFF | TRBV7-9 | TRBD2 | TRBJ2-2 | .
TGCGCCAGCAGCTTGTCACTAGTCCAAGAGACCCAGTACTTC | CASSLSLVQETQYF | TRBV5-1 | . | TRBJ2-5 | .
TGTGCCAGCAGCTTGGGGGACAGGGTACACGAGCAGTACTTC | CASSLGDRVHEQYF | TRBV5-4 | TRBD1 | TRBJ2-7 | .
TGTGCCAGCAGCCATCCCTTGGGGGGTCCGAACACCGGGGAGCTGTTTTTT | CASSHPLGGPNTGELFF | TRBV3-1/TRBV3-2 | . | TRBJ2-2 | .
TGTGCCAGCAGTCCCACAGGGGGCGTTCAGCCCCAGCATTTT | CASSPTGGVQPQHF | TRBV3-1/TRBV3-2 | TRBD1 | TRBJ1-5 | once
TGTGCCAGCTCACCAGGTCAGTTGCTCGCGGACAGCCTTGAAGCTTTCTTT | CASSPGQLLADSLEAFF | TRBV18 | . | TRBJ1-1 | .
TGCGCCAGCAGTCAAGAGATCCCCGGACAGGAACTCCCTGTGATTGGCTACACCTTC | CASSQEIPGQELPVIGYTF | TRBV23-1 | TRBD1 | TRBJ1-2 | .
TGTGCCAGCGCCCCCATGAGGGCTGGGGAGACCCAGTACTTC | CASAPMRAGETQYF | TRBV2 | . | TRBJ2-5 | .
TGCGCCAGCACCGTAGGGGTCGCCATTGGCACTGAAGCTTTCTTT | CASTVGVAIGTEAFF | TRBV5-1 | . | TRBJ1-1 | once
TGCGCCAGCAGTGAACCGGGACTAGCGCCCGGGGGCAAGTTAAGCAATGAGCAGTTCTTC | CASSEPGLAPGGKLSNEQFF | TRBV4-1 | TRBD2 | TRBJ2-1 | few
TGTGCCAGCAGCGGAACAGGAGTTGCCTACAATGAGCAGTTCTTC | CASSGTGVAYNEQFF | TRBV9 | . | TRBJ2-1 | .
TGTGCCAGCAGCTCGGGACAGGGGGTGGGCGAGCAGTACTTC | CASSSGQGVGEQYF | TRBV5-4 | TRBD1 | TRBJ2-7 | .
TGTGCCAGCAGCGAGGGGACAGGGTCTTTTTACGAGCAGTACTTC | CASSEGTGSFYEQYF | TRBV11-2 | TRBD1 | TRBJ2-7 | once
TGTGCCAGCAGTTACTCGGGCGCCCTATTGCCCCAGCATTTT | CASSYSGALLPQHF | TRBV6-5 | . | TRBJ1-5 | .
TGTGCCAGCAGCCCTCTAGCGGGGGGCTCCTATGAGCAGTTCTTC | CASSPLAGGSYEQFF | TRBV6-4 | TRBD2 | TRBJ2-1 | .
TGTGCCAGCAGCTTAGCACAGGGACATTACTATGGCTACACCTTC | CASSLAQGHYYGYTF | TRBV7-2 | . | TRBJ1-2 | .
TGCGCCAGCAGCACAGGCCCTATGGCAAGCTCACCCCTCCACTTT | CASSTGPMASSPLHF | TRBV5-1 | . | TRBJ1-6 | .
TGTGCCACCAGTGATTTCCTCGGGGAGGGTGAAAAACTGTTTTTT | CATSDFLGEGEKLFF | TRBV24-1 | . | TRBJ1-4 | .
TGTGCCAGCAGCCGCAGCTCTGGAAACACCATATATTTT | CASSRSSGNTIYF | TRBV14 | . | TRBJ1-3 | .
TGCGCCAGCAGCGAGGGACTAGCCCTAGAGACCCAGTACTTC | CASSEGLALETQYF | TRBV5-1 | TRBD2 | TRBJ2-5 | .
TGTGCCATCAGTTACAGTGAATCAGGGCCCCAGCATTTT | CAISYSESGPQHF | TRBV10-3 | . | TRBJ1-5 | many
TGTGCCAGCAGCCACGGACAGGGCGATGGCTACACCTTC | CASSHGQGDGYTF | TRBV3-1/TRBV3-2 | TRBD1 | TRBJ1-2 | .
TGCGCCAGCAGCTTGGCCCCAGGGGGCAATCAGCCCCAGCATTTT | CASSLAPGGNQPQHF | TRBV5-1 | . | TRBJ1-5 | .
TGTGCCAGCTGGAAAGGGACAGGTGGCCTCTATGGCTACACCTTC | CASWKGTGGLYGYTF | TRBV2 | TRBD1 | TRBJ1-2 | .
TGCGCCAGAAGTTCCCCAGAGGCAGATACGCAGTATTTT | CARSSPEADTQYF | TRBV10-1 | . | TRBJ2-3 | once
TGTGCCAGTAGTACGCTGACAGACTACGAGCAGTACTTC | CASSTLTDYEQYF | TRBV19 | . | TRBJ2-7 | once
TGTGCCATCAGTGTAGTCCTCACAGATACGCAGTATTTT | CAISVVLTDTQYF | TRBV10-3 | . | TRBJ2-3 | .
TGTGCCAGCAGTTACTCTGGGGGACTAGTCTCCTACGAGCAGTACTTC | CASSYSGGLVSYEQYF | TRBV6-2/TRBV6-3 | TRBD2 | TRBJ2-7 | .
TGTGCCAGCAGGTGGCAGGAGAACACTGAAGCTTTCTTT | CASRWQENTEAFF | TRBV2 | . | TRBJ1-1 | .
TGCGCCAGCCAACCAGGGGACCGCAATGAGCAGTTCTTC | CASQPGDRNEQFF | TRBV5-1 | . | TRBJ2-1 | .
TGTGCCAGCAGCCAATTGGCGGGCTTTACTCCCTACGAGCAGTACTTC | CASSQLAGFTPYEQYF | TRBV14 | . | TRBJ2-7 | .
TGTGCCAGCAGCTTACGGACAAGCACAGATACGCAGTATTTT | CASSLRTSTDTQYF | TRBV7-8 | . | TRBJ2-3 | .
TGTGCCAGCAGCCAAGATAATGCAGATACGCAGTATTTT | CASSQDNADTQYF | TRBV14 | . | TRBJ2-3 | .
TGTGCCAGCAGTGAATATCTAAACACTGAAGCTTTCTTT | CASSEYLNTEAFF | TRBV25-1 | . | TRBJ1-1 | .
TGTGCCAGCAGCCCCCTTCGGGACAGGGTCGTAGGCTACACCTTC | CASSPLRDRVVGYTF | TRBV7-2 | TRBD1 | TRBJ1-2 | .
TGTGCCAGCAGCGAGCGTCAGGGGGCTCGGACCCAGTACTTC | CASSERQGARTQYF | TRBV9 | TRBD1 | TRBJ2-5 | .